The rows below give T cell receptor beta chains drawn from one sample of a study of somatic mutations in cytotoxic T cells in rheumatoid arthritis. This table comes from immunoSEQ multiplex PCR, and its TCRdb copy is limited to in-frame clones, with some not included. The table has 12,000 to 15,000 clones, approximately 90% seen once; the top ten hold 15% to 20%. The specimen was CD4+ T cells sorted from blood. These receptors all stem from a man aged 65 to 79 with rheumatoid arthritis. Each CDR3 is given with its conserved first and last residue. Each record gives: clone size, J gene, V gene, D gene, CDR3 protein, CDR3 DNA. The D gene is left open where the match is weak. The size entry is marked missing in some rows and otherwise reads once, few, many or a size class.

clone size: NA
J gene: TRBJ1-2
V gene: TRBV29-1
D gene: NA
CDR3 protein: CSVMDSSYTF
CDR3 DNA: TGCAGCGTTATGGACAGTAGCTACACCTTC

clone size: NA
J gene: TRBJ2-3
V gene: TRBV21-1
D gene: NA
CDR3 protein: CASSQQGWTDTQYF
CDR3 DNA: TGTGCCAGCAGCCAACAGGGTTGGACAGATACGCAGTATTTT

clone size: once
J gene: TRBJ1-1
V gene: TRBV11-2
D gene: TRBD1
CDR3 protein: CASSGQTNTEAFF
CDR3 DNA: TGTGCCTCCTCGGGACAGACGAACACTGAAGCTTTCTTT

clone size: few
J gene: TRBJ2-5
V gene: TRBV5-1
D gene: NA
CDR3 protein: CASSLVPGAETQYF
CDR3 DNA: TGCGCCAGCAGCTTGGTCCCTGGGGCAGAGACCCAGTACTTC

clone size: NA
J gene: TRBJ2-3
V gene: TRBV18
D gene: NA
CDR3 protein: CASSHSPLTDTQYF
CDR3 DNA: TGTGCCAGCTCACATTCTCCCCTCACAGATACGCAGTATTTT

clone size: few
J gene: TRBJ2-3
V gene: TRBV6-6
D gene: TRBD2
CDR3 protein: CASSVGLAGGTDTQYF
CDR3 DNA: TGTGCCAGCAGCGTAGGACTAGCGGGAGGCACAGATACGCAGTATTTT

clone size: NA
J gene: TRBJ1-6
V gene: TRBV2
D gene: TRBD1
CDR3 protein: CASRDRGLSYNSPLHF
CDR3 DNA: TGTGCCAGCAGGGACAGGGGTCTCTCCTATAATTCACCCCTCCACTTT

clone size: NA
J gene: TRBJ1-4
V gene: TRBV19
D gene: TRBD1
CDR3 protein: CASSIQGAEKLFF
CDR3 DNA: TGTGCCAGTAGTATACAGGGGGCAGAAAAACTGTTTTTT

clone size: NA
J gene: TRBJ2-3
V gene: TRBV11-1
D gene: NA
CDR3 protein: CASSLGDNTDTQYF
CDR3 DNA: TGTGCCAGCAGCTTAGGAGACAACACAGATACGCAGTATTTT

clone size: NA
J gene: TRBJ2-1
V gene: TRBV10-3
D gene: NA
CDR3 protein: CAISEQGYNEQFF
CDR3 DNA: TGTGCCATCAGTGAACAGGGCTACAATGAGCAGTTCTTC

clone size: NA
J gene: TRBJ1-2
V gene: TRBV6-5
D gene: NA
CDR3 protein: CASSYGGEGYGYTF
CDR3 DNA: TGTGCCAGCAGTTACGGCGGGGAAGGCTATGGCTACACCTTC

clone size: NA
J gene: TRBJ1-5
V gene: TRBV5-1
D gene: NA
CDR3 protein: CASSLEAGNQPQHF
CDR3 DNA: TGCGCCAGCAGCTTGGAAGCAGGGAATCAGCCCCAGCATTTT

clone size: NA
J gene: TRBJ1-2
V gene: TRBV28
D gene: NA
CDR3 protein: CASSLRSDYGYTF
CDR3 DNA: TGTGCCAGCAGCCTAAGATCGGACTATGGCTACACCTTC

clone size: NA
J gene: TRBJ1-2
V gene: TRBV5-1
D gene: TRBD1
CDR3 protein: CASSMGQGAGYTF
CDR3 DNA: TGCGCCAGCAGCATGGGACAGGGGGCCGGCTACACCTTC

clone size: NA
J gene: TRBJ1-1
V gene: TRBV7-8
D gene: NA
CDR3 protein: CASSLAADSTEAFF
CDR3 DNA: TGTGCCAGCAGCTTAGCGGCGGACAGCACTGAAGCTTTCTTT

clone size: NA
J gene: TRBJ2-2
V gene: TRBV11-3
D gene: TRBD2
CDR3 protein: CASSLDQSGSSVTGELFF
CDR3 DNA: TGTGCCAGCAGCTTAGATCAGAGCGGGAGTTCGGTAACCGGGGAGCTGTTTTTT

clone size: NA
J gene: TRBJ2-5
V gene: TRBV11-2
D gene: NA
CDR3 protein: CASSSVEEGRTQYF
CDR3 DNA: TGTGCCAGCAGCTCAGTAGAGGAGGGGAGGACCCAGTACTTC

clone size: once
J gene: TRBJ1-4
V gene: TRBV4-2
D gene: TRBD1
CDR3 protein: CASSQEPTGAANEKLFF
CDR3 DNA: TGTGCCAGCAGCCAAGAGCCGACAGGGGCGGCTAATGAAAAACTGTTTTTT

clone size: NA
J gene: TRBJ2-7
V gene: TRBV2
D gene: NA
CDR3 protein: CASSDFLSSYEQYF
CDR3 DNA: TGTGCCAGCAGTGATTTCCTGAGCTCCTACGAGCAGTACTTC

clone size: NA
J gene: TRBJ1-5
V gene: TRBV4-2
D gene: TRBD1
CDR3 protein: CASSLTGEQPQHF
CDR3 DNA: TGTGCCAGCAGCCTAACAGGGGAGCAGCCCCAGCATTTT

clone size: once
J gene: TRBJ2-2
V gene: TRBV7-3
D gene: NA
CDR3 protein: CASGVNTGELFF
CDR3 DNA: TGTGCCAGCGGAGTGAACACCGGGGAGCTGTTTTTT

clone size: NA
J gene: TRBJ2-5
V gene: TRBV19
D gene: TRBD1
CDR3 protein: CASSKAHTTGRKETQYF
CDR3 DNA: TGTGCCAGTAGTAAAGCCCACACGACAGGGCGAAAAGAGACCCAGTACTTC

clone size: NA
J gene: TRBJ2-7
V gene: TRBV6-1
D gene: NA
CDR3 protein: CATTLAQTISDEQYF
CDR3 DNA: TGTGCCACCACCCTCGCGCAGACCATTAGCGACGAGCAGTACTTC

clone size: NA
J gene: TRBJ1-2
V gene: TRBV7-9
D gene: NA
CDR3 protein: CASSSNTAVYGYTF
CDR3 DNA: TGTGCCAGCAGCTCGAACACAGCGGTCTATGGCTACACCTTC

clone size: once
J gene: TRBJ2-5
V gene: TRBV5-1
D gene: NA
CDR3 protein: CASSSGGRETQYF
CDR3 DNA: TGCGCCAGCAGCTCCGGCGGGCGGGAGACCCAGTACTTC

clone size: NA
J gene: TRBJ1-2
V gene: TRBV7-9
D gene: NA
CDR3 protein: CASSFGHPRNYGYTF
CDR3 DNA: TGTGCCAGCAGCTTTGGACATCCAAGAAACTATGGCTACACCTTC

clone size: once
J gene: TRBJ2-7
V gene: TRBV9
D gene: NA
CDR3 protein: CASSAPPGEQYF
CDR3 DNA: TGTGCCAGCAGCGCTCCTCCAGGCGAGCAGTACTTC

clone size: NA
J gene: TRBJ2-5
V gene: TRBV5-1
D gene: TRBD1
CDR3 protein: CASSPGDRGQETQYF
CDR3 DNA: TGCGCCAGCAGCCCGGGGGACAGGGGGCAAGAGACCCAGTACTTC

clone size: NA
J gene: TRBJ2-7
V gene: TRBV27
D gene: NA
CDR3 protein: CASTDRTSYEQYF
CDR3 DNA: TGTGCCAGCACCGACAGAACCTCCTACGAGCAGTACTTC

clone size: NA
J gene: TRBJ1-2
V gene: TRBV5-1
D gene: TRBD1
CDR3 protein: CASSLVGQALGYTF
CDR3 DNA: TGCGCCAGCAGCTTGGTTGGACAGGCACTTGGCTACACCTTC

clone size: NA
J gene: TRBJ2-1
V gene: TRBV5-1
D gene: TRBD2
CDR3 protein: CASSFPDSGTEQFF
CDR3 DNA: TGCGCCAGCAGCTTCCCCGACAGCGGGACTGAGCAGTTCTTC

clone size: NA
J gene: TRBJ2-7
V gene: TRBV5-5
D gene: NA
CDR3 protein: CASSLDPGVRSYEQYF
CDR3 DNA: TGTGCCAGCAGCTTGGATCCGGGGGTGAGGTCCTACGAGCAGTACTTC

clone size: NA
J gene: TRBJ2-2
V gene: TRBV9
D gene: NA
CDR3 protein: CASSVVSSTGELFF
CDR3 DNA: TGTGCCAGCAGCGTAGTTAGTAGCACCGGGGAGCTGTTTTTT

clone size: NA
J gene: TRBJ1-6
V gene: TRBV5-1
D gene: TRBD1
CDR3 protein: CASSFGQGRDNSPLHF
CDR3 DNA: TGCGCCAGCAGCTTCGGACAGGGTCGAGACAATTCACCCCTCCACTTT

clone size: NA
J gene: TRBJ2-7
V gene: TRBV7-3
D gene: TRBD2
CDR3 protein: CASSRQAGGTYEQYF
CDR3 DNA: TGTGCCAGCAGCCGCCAAGCGGGAGGTACCTACGAGCAGTACTTC

clone size: NA
J gene: TRBJ2-7
V gene: TRBV15
D gene: NA
CDR3 protein: CATSPGAGSSYEQYF
CDR3 DNA: TGTGCCACCAGCCCCGGTGCGGGGAGCTCCTACGAGCAGTACTTC

clone size: NA
J gene: TRBJ1-6
V gene: TRBV5-4
D gene: NA
CDR3 protein: CASSFASGSRDNSPLHF
CDR3 DNA: TGTGCCAGCAGCTTTGCCTCCGGGTCCCGGGATAATTCACCCCTCCACTTT

clone size: NA
J gene: TRBJ1-6
V gene: TRBV5-4
D gene: NA
CDR3 protein: CASSLLGVSPLHF
CDR3 DNA: TGTGCCAGCAGCTTATTAGGGGTCTCACCCCTCCACTTT

clone size: NA
J gene: TRBJ2-2
V gene: TRBV7-7
D gene: TRBD2
CDR3 protein: CASSPRYSGGPNTGELFF
CDR3 DNA: TGTGCCAGCAGCCCCCGTTATAGCGGGGGGCCAAACACCGGGGAGCTGTTTTTT

clone size: once
J gene: TRBJ2-5
V gene: TRBV11-3
D gene: NA
CDR3 protein: CASSLSNQETQYF
CDR3 DNA: TGTGCCAGCAGCTTATCAAACCAAGAGACCCAGTACTTC

clone size: NA
J gene: TRBJ2-1
V gene: TRBV7-3
D gene: NA
CDR3 protein: CASTPAPGSYNEQFF
CDR3 DNA: TGTGCCAGCACCCCTGCCCCCGGGAGTTACAATGAGCAGTTCTTC

clone size: NA
J gene: TRBJ2-7
V gene: TRBV6-5
D gene: NA
CDR3 protein: CASSRMVSGLYEQYF
CDR3 DNA: TGTGCCAGCAGTAGGATGGTCTCGGGGTTGTACGAGCAGTACTTC

clone size: NA
J gene: TRBJ2-2
V gene: TRBV7-2
D gene: NA
CDR3 protein: CASSPMSPGELFF
CDR3 DNA: TGTGCCAGCAGCCCCATGTCCCCCGGGGAGCTGTTTTTT

clone size: few
J gene: TRBJ1-5
V gene: TRBV21-1
D gene: NA
CDR3 protein: CASSNLRVNQPQHF
CDR3 DNA: TGTGCCAGCAGCAATCTCCGGGTTAATCAGCCCCAGCATTTT

clone size: NA
J gene: TRBJ1-4
V gene: TRBV10-1
D gene: NA
CDR3 protein: CASSPTGYEKLFF
CDR3 DNA: TGCGCCAGCAGCCCTACAGGGTATGAAAAACTGTTTTTT

clone size: once
J gene: TRBJ2-4
V gene: TRBV5-6
D gene: NA
CDR3 protein: CASSPDSLKNIQYF
CDR3 DNA: TGTGCCAGCAGTCCGGACAGCCTCAAAAACATTCAGTACTTC

clone size: NA
J gene: TRBJ2-3
V gene: TRBV11-3
D gene: TRBD2
CDR3 protein: CASSLGLAGDTQYF
CDR3 DNA: TGTGCCAGCAGCTTAGGTCTAGCGGGAGATACGCAGTATTTT

clone size: NA
J gene: TRBJ2-3
V gene: TRBV4-1
D gene: NA
CDR3 protein: CASSAQVRSTDTQYF
CDR3 DNA: TGCGCCAGCAGCGCCCAGGTTAGATCCACAGATACGCAGTATTTT

clone size: NA
J gene: TRBJ1-2
V gene: TRBV7-9
D gene: NA
CDR3 protein: CASSFSYTF
CDR3 DNA: TGTGCCAGCAGCTTTTCTTACACCTTC

clone size: NA
J gene: TRBJ2-3
V gene: TRBV11-2
D gene: NA
CDR3 protein: CASKAVGTDTQYF
CDR3 DNA: TGTGCCAGCAAAGCCGTAGGCACAGATACGCAGTATTTT

clone size: NA
J gene: TRBJ2-2
V gene: TRBV27
D gene: TRBD1
CDR3 protein: CASAWGQGKYTGELFF
CDR3 DNA: TGTGCCAGCGCATGGGGACAGGGAAAATACACCGGGGAGCTGTTTTTT

clone size: NA
J gene: TRBJ2-5
V gene: TRBV5-1
D gene: NA
CDR3 protein: CASSLESLGETQYF
CDR3 DNA: TGCGCCAGCAGCTTGGAAAGCCTCGGGGAGACCCAGTACTTC

clone size: NA
J gene: TRBJ1-2
V gene: TRBV15
D gene: TRBD1
CDR3 protein: CATSRERMGQGEYGYTF
CDR3 DNA: TGTGCCACCAGCAGGGAGCGAATGGGACAGGGAGAGTATGGCTACACCTTC

clone size: few
J gene: TRBJ2-1
V gene: TRBV5-4
D gene: TRBD2
CDR3 protein: CASSLYLAGGLGEQFF
CDR3 DNA: TGTGCCAGCAGCTTGTACTTAGCGGGGGGCCTGGGTGAGCAGTTCTTC